This TCR beta chain comes out of a study of regulatory T cells in long-lasting Graves disease. V was pared by 4 bases and J by 5 bases, with 7 bases of the junction left unmatched. The CDR3 covers 15 residues. In germline, CDR1 is SEHNR, CDR2 FQNEAQ (reference sequence). Assembly of TCR beta libraries relied on iRepertoire HTBI primers together with Arm-PCR of CDR3 regions. Using its own MiXCR run on the multiplex PCR reads, TCRdb lists one record per CDR3 protein. Here the sample spans about 620,000 distinct CDR3 sequences, 16% being singletons. Time point reported: newly diagnosed GD, antithyroid drugs for less than 3 months. PBMC RNA served as the TCR library source. This sample also belongs to another study, concerning T cells in Graves' hyperthyroidism and ophthalmopathy. That report notes: Through a model of 13 V-J features, ophthalmopathy was separated from stable hyperthyroidism.

The chain uses TRBV7-9 and TRBJ2-2; TRBD1 agrees at 7 bases. The sample consisted of peripheral blood mononuclear cells (PBMCs), taken at new diagnosis, from a patient treated with antithyroid drugs. This sequence was found in a woman aged 25 to 39 with Graves disease. DNA for the CDR3: TGTGCCAGCAGCTCCCGGGACAGCGGTACCGGGGAGCTGTTTTTT. Translated: CASSSRDSGTGELFF.